Presented here are 10 T cell receptor beta chains from one specimen sequenced in a study of blood T cell repertoires in COVID-19. TCRdb's table, derived via immunoSEQ multiplex PCR, lists solely in-frame clones and lacks some. The sample contains around 280,000 clones, roughly 87% of which appear only once. Sequenced: PBMCs or T cells enriched from blood (not recorded which). These receptors all stem from a woman aged 40 to 49 who had recovered from COVID-19.

This chain joins TRBV2 and TRBJ2-3; TRBD1 is a possible D gene (5 bases). The CDR3 consists of 12 residues. Germline V gene data show CDR1 as SNHLY and CDR2 as FYNNEI. Trimming shortened V by 9 bases and J by 4 bases, and 11 bases separated the two germline ends. The CDR3: CARAGLADTQYF. CDR3 DNA sequence: TGTGCCAGAGCAGGGCTTGCAGATACGCAGTATTTT. Full variable domain (rest looked up from reference TRBV2 and TRBJ2-3): EPEVTQTPSHQVTQMGQEVILRCVPISNHLYFYWYRQILGQKVEFLVSFYNNEISEKSEIFDDQFSVERPDGSNFTLKIRSTKLEDSAMYFCARAGLADTQYFGPGTRLTVL.

V is TRBV6-5 and J is TRBJ1-4; TRBD1 matches 7 bases. Germline V gene lookup returns CDR1 MNHEY and CDR2 SVGAGI. J gave up 6 bases and V 6 bases, and 7 bases lay outside the gene matches. This CDR3 is 14 amino acids long. The CDR3 region has the DNA TGTGCCAGCAGCCTCGACAGGGCAGATGAAAAACTGTTTTTT. Amino acids: CASSLDRADEKLFF.

The gene calls are TRBV3-1 (or the pseudogene TRBV3-2) and TRBJ2-7; 11 bases align to TRBD1. The germline V gene encodes CDR1 LGHDT and CDR2 YNNKEL (reference sequence). The junction had 9 bases not matched to a gene; V was cut back by 4 bases and J by 7 bases. CDR3 length: 15 residues. CDR3 bases: TGTGCCAGCAGCCCGTCCCGGGACAGGGGGAGTGAGCAGTACTTC. Encoded protein: CASSPSRDRGSEQYF.

V and J are TRBV5-1 and TRBJ2-7; TRBD1 matches 7 bases. Germline trimming cut 5 bases from V and 3 bases from J; bases unmatched to any gene: 14. The CDR3 covers 16 residues. CDR1 and CDR2 (germline): SGHRS, YFSETQ. The CDR3 protein is CASRPHLGGLNYEQYF. In DNA, the CDR3 is TGCGCCAGCAGGCCCCATTTAGGGGGCCTTAACTACGAGCAGTACTTC.

This chain connects TRBV6-2 or TRBV6-3 to TRBJ2-7, with TRBD1 as a possible D gene (6 bases). Trimming took off 5 bases at V and 0 bases at J, with 14 bases between the two ends. CDR1 and CDR2 (germline): MNHEY, SVGEGT. The CDR3 runs 15 residues. The CDR3 here is CASSRRDTGSYEQYF. The CDR3 DNA sequence: TGTGCCAGCAGTCGCCGGGACACCGGCTCCTACGAGCAGTACTTC.

The gene calls are TRBV4-1 and TRBJ2-1; D is undetermined. Germline CDR1 is MGHRA and CDR2 is YSYEKL. The CDR3 is 13 amino acids. V lost 1 base, J lost 6 bases, and 7 bases lay in between. CDR3: CASSQVLFNEQFF. DNA of the CDR3: TGCGCCAGCAGCCAAGTCTTATTCAATGAGCAGTTCTTC.

The chain couples TRBV19 to TRBJ1-3, with D unclear. Per germline, CDR1 LNHDA and CDR2 SQIVND (reference sequence). Deletions cut 7 bases from V and 0 bases from J, with 7 bases between. This CDR3 is 13 amino acids long. The CDR3 sequence: CASTPFSGNTIYF. CDR3 in DNA: TGTGCCAGTACCCCGTTCTCTGGAAACACCATATATTTT. Drawing the rest from reference TRBV19 and TRBJ1-3, the complete variable domain is DGGITQSPKYLFRKEGQNVTLSCEQNLNHDAMYWYRQDPGQGLRLIYYSQIVNDFQKGDIAEGYSVSREKKESFPLTVTSAQKNPTAFYLCASTPFSGNTIYFGEGSWLTVV.

The chain links TRBV5-4 to TRBJ2-5, with 7 bases that match TRBD2. The J segment lost 2 bases and the V segment lost 5 bases, leaving 3 bases of the junction unmatched. This CDR3 is 13 amino acids long. Germline CDR1 is SGHNT and CDR2 is YYREEE (reference sequence). The CDR3 DNA reads TGTGCCAGCAGAACGGGACTACAAGAGACCCAGTACTTC. Its translation: CASRTGLQETQYF.

This sequence joins TRBV7-9 and TRBJ2-3; unclear D gene. Germline V gene data show CDR1 as SEHNR and CDR2 as FQNEAQ (reference sequence). V lost 5 bases and J lost 2, with 8 bases in between. This CDR3 comprises 13 residues. As DNA, the CDR3 is TGTGCCAGCAGCCTTTCCTTCACAGATACGCAGTATTTT. Its protein product is CASSLSFTDTQYF.

The V call is TRBV10-1, the J call TRBJ1-5, with D uncertain. The CDR3 covers 19 residues. The V gene's germline CDR1 is WNHNN and CDR2 SYGVQD (reference sequence). Trimming cost V 6 bases and J 2 bases, with 26 bases left between them. The CDR3 loop is CASSPRREMTTEGNQPQHF. The CDR3 DNA follows: TGCGCCAGCAGCCCCCGCCGGGAGATGACCACCGAGGGCAATCAGCCCCAGCATTTT.